The rows below give T cell receptor beta chains drawn from one sample of a study of T-cell memory formation after mild COVID-19. TCRdb re-called the 5' RACE reads with MiXCR, one entry per CDR3 protein. The sample consists of 180,000 or so distinct CDR3 sequences, 11% of them appearing once. The sequencing input was PBMCs or a T cell subset sorted from them (not recorded which). The receptors shown here come from a man aged 18 to 35 who had mild COVID-19 (a few samples of this study predate the infection). Cell type and time point are not known. The CDR3 runs from the conserved cysteine through the conserved F or W.

CDR3 protein,V gene
CSARAGANVLTF,TRBV20-1
CASSFARAVQETQYF,TRBV5-1
CSAPLAGGAYEQYF,TRBV20-1
CASSPGGAPKEKLFF,TRBV11-2
CASSFEYEAFF,TRBV5-6
CASSLVPAGEQFF,TRBV5-1
CASRGDTQYF,TRBV18
CASSQTGSSYNEQFF,TRBV4-1
CASSQTPGTQYF,TRBV3-1
CSAGRDGYEQYF,TRBV20-1
CASSQRPGTGVTDTQYF,TRBV5-1
CASSQEGGMANYGYTF,TRBV3-1
CATSEAGDQPQHF,TRBV24-1
CSATNQADEQYF,TRBV20-1
CSATGDRGGGTEAFF,TRBV20-1
CASSLGTGGASVQYF,TRBV11-2
CASSVAGARVDEQFF,TRBV2
CASSKTGSRQETQYF,TRBV12-3/TRBV12-4
CASSQVLSGNTIYF,TRBV6-5
CAWNPTGNYGYTF,TRBV30
CASRGNRAEYEKLFF,TRBV6-6
CASSTRTSGASVDTQYF,TRBV11-2
CASSPRDRNTEAFF,TRBV21-1
CASTPPAGGETQYF,TRBV7-2
CASSLVGDSGNTIYF,TRBV5-1